Each of the 26 T cell receptor beta chains below was sequenced from the same sample in a study of blood T cells in healthy people across ages. Next came a second PCR, run for about 6 to 12 cycles, which used a sample-barcoded 5' primer along with a J-beta primer mix. TCRdb analysed the 5' RACE reads with MiXCR anew, one entry per CDR3 protein. The sample holds 910,000 or so distinct CDR3 sequences, just over 50% seen once. Specimen: blood. The receptors shown here come from a woman aged 55-69 years in good health.

Only a few counts were recorded for this clonotype. CDR3 nucleotides: TGCGCCAGCAGCGGACAGGGGTTGGATACGCAGTATTTT. It is translated as CASSGQGLDTQYF. This sequence joins TRBV4-1 and TRBJ2-3; 9 bases are shared with TRBD1. The junction had 3 bases not matched to a gene; V was cut back by 5 bases and J by 6 bases. This CDR3 region has 13 residues. Germline V gene sequence: CDR1 MGHRA, CDR2 YSYEKL.

This clonotype was seen only a few times. The V call is TRBV28, the J call TRBJ2-7; TRBD2 aligns across 7 bases. CDR3 length: 14 residues. J was trimmed by 7 bases and V by 3 bases; bases with no gene match: 9. CDR1 and CDR2 (germline): MDHEN, SYDVKM. The CDR3 DNA reads as TGTGCCAGCAGTTTGAGCGGGAACCGTAAGGAGCAGTACTTC. Protein product: CASSLSGNRKEQYF.

The chain is built from TRBV7-2 and TRBJ2-7; 11 nucleotides align to TRBD2. The trim removed 5 bases at V and 3 bases at J, leaving 6 bases unmatched. The CDR3 contains 15 residues. Germline loops: CDR1 SGHTA, CDR2 FQGNSA. The CDR3 sequence: CASSETGTSGYEQYF. DNA of the CDR3: TGTGCCAGCAGCGAGACCGGGACTAGCGGCTACGAGCAGTACTTC.

This clonotype was seen a few times. J is TRBJ2-5 and V is TRBV7-3; 7 bases match TRBD2. CDR1 and CDR2 from the germline V gene are SGHTA and FQGTGA. This CDR3 has 15 amino acids. V was pared by 2 bases and J by 4 bases, with 7 bases of the junction left unmatched. The CDR3 DNA reads TGTGCCAGCAGCTTACGGACTAGTACCCGAGAGACCCAGTACTTC. Its translation is CASSLRTSTRETQYF.

This clonotype was detected once. The DNA for the CDR3 is TGCAGTGCTAGAGATAGAGACAGGGGTTTCACTGAAGCTTTCTTT. Its translation is CSARDRDRGFTEAFF. This chain connects TRBV20-1 to TRBJ1-1; 8 bases fit TRBD1. Germline assignment: CDR1 DFQATT and CDR2 SNEGSKA (reference sequence). The V and J ends lost 0 bases and 4 bases, in that order; junction bases with no gene match: 7. The CDR3 runs 15 residues.

A few counts support this clonotype. V usage is TRBV5-1 and J usage is TRBJ2-5, with a tentative D call TRBD1 (6 bases). Trimming left V 3 bases short and J 0 bases short, with 9 bases between. Germline V CDR1 and CDR2: SGHRS, YFSETQ. The CDR3 covers 14 residues. CDR3 sequence (DNA): TGCGCCAGCAGCTGGGGACAAAACCAAGAGACCCAGTACTTC. It encodes CASSWGQNQETQYF. The whole variable domain, filled in from reference TRBV5-1 and TRBJ2-5, reads KAGVTQTPRYLIKTRGQQVTLSCSPISGHRSVSWYQQTPGQGLQFLFEYFSETQRNKGNFPGRFSGRQFSNSRSEMNVSTLELGDSALYLCASSWGQNQETQYFGPGTRLLVL.

V is TRBV27 and J is TRBJ2-1, with TRBD2 matching 7 bases. The CDR3 length is 15 residues. Germline-derived CDR1 and CDR2 are MNHEY and SMNVEV (reference sequence). V dropped 3 bases and J dropped 6; count of bases not matched to a gene: 8. DNA for the CDR3: TGTGCCAGCAGTTTCGGGGCGGGAGCGGGCAATGAGCAGTTCTTC. It is translated as CASSFGAGAGNEQFF.

CDR3 region: CASSYEGNYGYTF. The CDR3 DNA reads TGTGCCAGCAGTTATGAGGGGAACTATGGCTACACCTTC. This chain links TRBV27 with TRBJ1-2; a possible D gene is TRBD1 (5 bases). CDR1 is MNHEY and CDR2 is SMNVEV in the germline V gene (reference sequence). Deletions cut 4 bases from V and 2 bases from J, with 8 bases between. The CDR3 runs to 13 residues.

J is TRBJ2-6 and V is TRBV20-1; D unresolved. The CDR3 length is 14 residues. V lost 3 bases to trimming and J lost 1 base, with 7 bases between them. Per the germline V gene, CDR1 is DFQATT and CDR2 is SNEGSKA (reference sequence). The CDR3 is CSARDESGANVLTF. DNA of the CDR3: TGCAGTGCTAGGGATGAATCTGGGGCCAACGTCCTGACTTTC.

This clonotype has just a few counts. The CDR3, as DNA: TGTGCCAGCAGTGAAGTCGGGGGCTCCTACGAGCAGTACTTC. Encoded protein: CASSEVGGSYEQYF. V usage is TRBV2 and J usage is TRBJ2-7, with D maybe TRBD2 (6 bases). The ends were cut back, 1 base at V and 0 bases at J, with 7 bases in the middle. The CDR3 runs 14 residues. CDR1 and CDR2 from the germline V gene are SNHLY and FYNNEI.

This clonotype was counted between two and nine times. The rearrangement links TRBV5-6 to TRBJ2-1, with 11 bases fitting TRBD1. V lost 2 bases, J lost 6 bases, and 10 bases stayed unmatched. There are 17 residues in the CDR3. Germline V CDR1 and CDR2: SGHDT, YYEEEE. The CDR3 loop reads CASSLFRDRGYSNEQFF. The DNA of the CDR3 is TGTGCCAGCAGCTTATTCCGGGACAGGGGGTATTCCAATGAGCAGTTCTTC.

The rearrangement joins TRBV6-6 to TRBJ2-1; D not resolved. The CDR3 totals 14 residues. Trimming left V 0 bases short and J 8 bases short, with 11 bases between. Germline V gives CDR1 MNHNY, CDR2 SVGAGI (reference sequence). As DNA, the CDR3 is TGTGCCAGCAGTTACTCTTTAGGGTCTCATGAGCAGTTCTTC. Protein: CASSYSLGSHEQFF.

This clonotype was recorded a few times. The CDR3 nucleotides read TGCAGTGCCCGCCCTGCGGGCTTTCAAGAGACCCAGTACTTC. Translation: CSARPAGFQETQYF. The chain recombines TRBV20-1 with TRBJ2-5, with D possibly TRBD2 on 5 matching bases. V lost 6 bases to trimming and J lost 2 bases, with 16 bases between them. Germline V gene data show CDR1 as DFQATT and CDR2 as SNEGSKA (reference sequence). The CDR3 has 14 residues.

The V call is TRBV20-1, the J call TRBJ1-2, with 8 positions matching TRBD1. The CDR3 totals 12 residues. The germline gives CDR1 DFQATT, CDR2 SNEGSKA (reference sequence). The trim removed 6 bases at V and 7 bases at J, leaving 7 bases unmatched. CDR3 bases: TGCAGTGCCACTAACGACAGGGGTGGCTACACCTTC. It is translated as CSATNDRGGYTF.

J is TRBJ2-3 and V is TRBV29-1; no clear D. Per the germline V gene, CDR1 is SQVTM and CDR2 is ANQGSEA. The CDR3 covers 13 residues. Trimming cost V 4 bases and J 2 bases, with 10 bases left between them. CDR3 amino acids: CSVALVFTDTQYF. DNA for the CDR3: TGCAGCGTTGCTCTAGTCTTCACAGATACGCAGTATTTT.

The rearrangement links TRBV30 to TRBJ2-5; 8 bases are shared with TRBD2. The CDR3 spans 15 residues. V shed 2 bases, J shed 5 bases, and the junction held 10 bases outside the gene matches. From germline, CDR1 is GTSNPN and CDR2 SVGIG (reference sequence). CDR3 nucleotide sequence: TGTGCCTGGAGTCCGGGACGGGAGGGCCCTGAGACCCAGTACTTC. Protein sequence: CAWSPGREGPETQYF.

This clonotype was seen many times. The genes are TRBV7-2 and TRBJ2-7; 13 nucleotides agree with TRBD2. TRBJ2-5 explains the end of the DNA better; the J call may be wrong. Germline V CDR1 and CDR2: SGHTA, FQGNSA. This CDR3 spans 18 amino acids. The CDR3 nucleotides are TGTGCCAGCAGCGCGACGGGACTAGCGGGGCTAACAAAGGGGACCCAGTACTTC. It translates to CASSATGLAGLTKGTQYF.

Concerning this clonotype itself: A much larger clone differs from this one at a single base, so this may be a read error. V is TRBV6-2 or TRBV6-3 and J is TRBJ2-5, with 9 positions matching TRBD2. CDR3 size: 14 residues. Germline CDR1 MNHEY, CDR2 SVGEGT. Germline trimming cut 7 bases from V and 11 bases from J; bases unmatched to any gene: 14. CDR3 coding DNA: TGTGCCAGCACTATAACGGGACTAGCAAGTGAGCAGTACTTC. It specifies CASTITGLASEQYF.

Points on this clonotype: A much larger clone differs by one base, so this may be a read error. The rearrangement uses TRBV3-1 and TRBJ2-4, with D possibly TRBD1 on 5 matching bases. The germline V gene has CDR1 LGHDT and CDR2 YNNKEL (reference sequence). Trimming shortened V by 0 bases and J by 13 bases, and 16 bases separated the two germline ends. CDR3 length equals 14 residues. CDR3 bases: TGTGCCAGCAGCCAAGATCCGGCTATACAGGAGCAGTACTTC. It translates to CASSQDPAIQEQYF.

The chain links TRBV7-3 to TRBJ2-3; 7 nucleotides match TRBD1. Germline V gene data show CDR1 as SGHTA and CDR2 as FQGTGA. V gave up 1 base and J gave up 4 bases; unmatched junction bases: 8. The CDR3 length is 16 residues. DNA for the CDR3: TGTGCCAGCAGCTTAAATACAGGGGTGGGAGCAGATACGCAGTATTTT. Protein product: CASSLNTGVGADTQYF.

Of note for this clonotype: Without the conserved terminal phenylalanine or tryptophan, this CDR3 likely stems from a read error. The rearrangement joins TRBV4-1 to TRBJ2-7; TRBD1 matches at 7 bases. Germline assignment: CDR1 MGHRA and CDR2 YSYEKL. CDR3 length: 18 amino acids. J gave up 0 bases and V 1 base, and 12 bases lay outside the gene matches. CDR3 sequence: CASSQGRTGLLSSYEQYS. The CDR3, as DNA: TGCGCCAGCAGCCAAGGACGGACAGGCCTTTTATCCTCCTACGAGCAGTACTCC.

This clonotype turned up a few times. The chain is built from TRBV24-1 and TRBJ1-5; D uncertain. The V gene's germline CDR1 is KGHDR and CDR2 SFDVKD. V gave up 5 bases and J gave up 7 bases, with 11 bases separating them. There are 13 residues in the CDR3. The CDR3 sequence is CATSGLKGQPQHF. CDR3 sequence (DNA): TGTGCCACCAGTGGCCTAAAGGGCCAGCCCCAGCATTTT.

V and J are TRBV28 and TRBJ2-1; the match to TRBD2 covers 14 bases. Trimming removed 6 bases from V and 0 bases from J; junction bases left unmatched: 10. Germline loops: CDR1 MDHEN, CDR2 SYDVKM. This CDR3 region has 19 residues. The CDR3 here is CASRATGLAGVFSYNEQFF. CDR3 in DNA: TGTGCCAGCAGAGCAACGGGACTAGCGGGAGTATTCTCCTACAATGAGCAGTTCTTC.

This clonotype has a count of ten or more. This chain joins TRBV7-2 and TRBJ2-7, with TRBD1 matching 8 bases. CDR1 is SGHTA, CDR2 FQGNSA, per germline. J lost 6 bases, V lost 3 bases, and 10 bases had no gene match. This CDR3 has 15 amino acids. The CDR3 nucleotides are TGTGCCAGCAGCTTTTTCGGACAGGGAGCTGGCGAGCAGTACTTC. It translates to CASSFFGQGAGEQYF.

The CDR3 DNA reads TGTGCCAGCACCCCCGGGCCGGACAGGGGCGCACACTACGAGCAGTACTTC. This gives the protein CASTPGPDRGAHYEQYF. This chain joins TRBV21-1 and TRBJ2-7; TRBD1, as called in the table, went unchecked against the DNA. TRBV21-1 counts as a pseudogene. The CDR3 loop spans 17 amino acids.

This rearrangement joins TRBV9 to TRBJ2-1, with D tentatively TRBD2 (6 bases). Germline V gene data show CDR1 as SGDLS and CDR2 as YYNGEE. V shed 0 bases and J shed 9 bases, with 13 bases lying between them. The CDR3 contains 14 residues. CDR3 region: CASSVETRDSEQFF. The CDR3 DNA sequence: TGTGCCAGCAGCGTAGAGACTAGGGATAGTGAGCAGTTCTTC. Full variable domain (rest looked up from reference TRBV9 and TRBJ2-1): DSGVTQTPKHLITATGQRVTLRCSPRSGDLSVYWYQQSLDQGLQFLIQYYNGEERAKGNILERFSAQQFPDLHSELNLSSLELGDSALYFCASSVETRDSEQFFGPGTRLTVL.